A few counts support the clone carrying this T cell receptor beta chain. This sample is part of a study of blood T cell repertoires in COVID-19. Study information: Spain, Italy and the United States supplied samples that represented acute and convalescent COVID-19.

TCRdb's copy holds only in-frame clones and misses some; the assay was immunoSEQ multiplex PCR. The data contain about 320,000 clones, around 88% of them singletons. The sample consisted of peripheral blood. The sequence was obtained from a woman between 50 and 59 years old with acute or convalescent COVID-19.

This CDR3 reads CASGNGPYEQYF. The CDR3 DNA follows: TGTGCCAGCGGTAATGGGCCCTACGAGCAGTACTTC. The V call is TRBV6-5, the J call TRBJ2-7; D unresolved. CDR1 is MNHEY and CDR2 is SVGAGI in the germline V gene. Deletions cut 8 bases from V and 2 bases from J, with 10 bases between. The CDR3 consists of 12 residues.